This T cell receptor beta chain came from a study of molecular identifiers for immune sequencing clone quantification (dated by TCRdb to 2016 to 2019). In the study overall: For a replicate experiment, RNA from roughly 20,000 or 100,000 naive CD8 T cells was divided into five aliquots, and four of the five aliquots were sequenced. This methods study used CD8 T cells to benchmark TCR RNA copy counting and molecular-identifier clustering-based TCR repertoire sequencing (MIDCIRS). Study-wide findings and limitations: Modeling gave about 3.2 recovered TCR RNA copies per cell versus approximately 9 by digital PCR, implying around 30% capture efficiency. Spiked-in Jurkat TCR RNA (roughly 10 copies' worth), which is not part of the donor repertoire, was contained in the naive libraries. In CMV-specific effector cells, over 97% of molecules were held by clones above 20 RNA copies, whereas under 1% of molecules were held by such clones in naive cells. Even against a background of about 960,000 naive CD8 T cells, spiked-in Jurkat TCR RNA amounting to a single cell's worth was reported to be detectable. Identical TCR molecules sharing a barcode could cause highly expanded clone sizes to be underestimated. When barcode sub-clustering was not used, chimeric consensus sequences inflated TCR diversity, with chimeras reaching as high as 47%.

Receptor libraries were prepared by PCR. Sequencing took place on a NextSeq 500. Bulk TCR libraries were prepared as previously described, using TCR primers listed in Table S5. Purification of total RNA was performed with the Qiagen AllPrep DNA/RNA kit. Reads from multiple sequencing runs of the same library were pooled before analysis. The authors' pipeline ran thus. Reads were retained only if their TCR constant sequence matched exactly, and those retained reads were trimmed to 150 nt and grouped according to their 12-nt molecular barcodes. Reads within each barcode group were sub-clustered using a 15% Levenshtein threshold, and quality-weighted consensus sequences were constructed for each RNA molecule. Non-functional sequences were filtered out, along with any lower-count sequence sitting one edit away from another sequence. Based on fitting two negative binomial distributions, any barcode sub-cluster with under 20% of the maximum read count was discarded. TCRdb took the public reads, trimmed them with fastp at Q25, ran MiXCR for clone calling and kept in-frame beta chains. CDR3 protein sequences are deduplicated, and each keeps its most common genes and DNA. The V and J calls and clone size come from TCRdb's table, not from the authors' own analysis. The sample table records around 470,000 distinct CDR3 sequences; 25% of these occur just once. The ten most abundant clones make up roughly 0.77% of the sample.

About this clonotype: Which antigen it targets is not known. Qualities for individual bases were not recorded, and no much larger clone is one base off.

Naive CD8 T cell libraries were made from 20,000 to 1,000,000 sorted cells using 10%, 30% or 50% of purified RNA. On a BD FACSAria II, naive CD8 T cells were FACS-sorted as CD8+CD4-CCR7+CD45RA+ and collected into RLT Plus buffer. To test detection sensitivity, Jurkat RNA equivalent to ten TCR copies was spiked into samples of about 17,000-1,100,000 naive CD8 T cells. Enrichment of CD8 T cells was performed with RosetteSep CD8+ T Cell Enrichment Cocktail and Ficoll-Paque, after which ACK red cell lysis was carried out. The sequence came from a human donor in good health. Some libraries in this study had Jurkat cell RNA spiked in. The sample was naive CD8+ T cells from blood, with Jurkat cell RNA spiked in. The cell subset or site label corresponds to: FACS-sorted CD8+CD4-CCR7+CD45RA+ naive T cells.

The CDR3 loop reads CAWSRTGAAPQHF. The DNA sequence follows: TGTGCCTGGAGCAGAACAGGGGCCGCCCCCCAGCATTTT. The chain links TRBV30 with TRBJ1-5, and TRBD1 aligns with 7 junction nucleotides. The germline V gene (reference sequence) provides CDR1 GTSNPN and CDR2 SVGIG. The CDR3 covers 13 residues, taking in both the cysteine and the phenylalanine. Just the 39-base CDR3 DNA is kept, in frame starting at base 1. Relative to germline, V is missing 3 bases and J is missing 10 bases, with 9 bases of the junction outside any gene match.